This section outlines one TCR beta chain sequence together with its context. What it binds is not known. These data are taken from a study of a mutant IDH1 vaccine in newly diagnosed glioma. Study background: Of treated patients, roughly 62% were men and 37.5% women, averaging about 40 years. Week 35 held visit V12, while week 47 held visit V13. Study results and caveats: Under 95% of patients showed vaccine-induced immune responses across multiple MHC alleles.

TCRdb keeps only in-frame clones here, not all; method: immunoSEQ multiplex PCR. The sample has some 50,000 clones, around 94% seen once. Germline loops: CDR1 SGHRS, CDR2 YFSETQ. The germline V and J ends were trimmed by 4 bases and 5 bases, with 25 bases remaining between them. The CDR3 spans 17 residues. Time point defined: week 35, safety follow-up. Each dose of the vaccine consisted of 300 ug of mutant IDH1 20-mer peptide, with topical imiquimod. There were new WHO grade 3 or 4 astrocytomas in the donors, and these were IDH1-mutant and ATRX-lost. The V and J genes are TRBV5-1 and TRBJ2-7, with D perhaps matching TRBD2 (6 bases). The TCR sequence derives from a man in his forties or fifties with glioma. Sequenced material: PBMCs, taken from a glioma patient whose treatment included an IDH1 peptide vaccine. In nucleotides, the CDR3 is TGCGCCAGCAGCCCGTTTGGTCGTCCCGGGACTTTTGACGAGCAGTACTTC. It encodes CASSPFGRPGTFDEQYF.